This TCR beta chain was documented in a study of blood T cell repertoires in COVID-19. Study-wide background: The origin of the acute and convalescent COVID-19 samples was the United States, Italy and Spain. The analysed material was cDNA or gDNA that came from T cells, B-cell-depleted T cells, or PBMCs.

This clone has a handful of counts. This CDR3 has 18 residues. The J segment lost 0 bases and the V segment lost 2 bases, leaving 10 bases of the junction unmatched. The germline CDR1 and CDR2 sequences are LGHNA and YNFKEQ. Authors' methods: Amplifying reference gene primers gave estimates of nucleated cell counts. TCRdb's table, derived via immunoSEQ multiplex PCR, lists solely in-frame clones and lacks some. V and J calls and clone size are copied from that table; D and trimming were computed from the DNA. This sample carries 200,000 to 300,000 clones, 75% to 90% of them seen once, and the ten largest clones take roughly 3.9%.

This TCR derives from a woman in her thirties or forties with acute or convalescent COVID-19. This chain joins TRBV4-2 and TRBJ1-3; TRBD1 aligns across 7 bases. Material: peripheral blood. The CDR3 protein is CASSQNFPGGSSGNTIYF. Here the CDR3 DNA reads TGTGCCAGCAGCCAAAATTTTCCAGGGGGTTCCTCTGGAAACACCATATATTTT.